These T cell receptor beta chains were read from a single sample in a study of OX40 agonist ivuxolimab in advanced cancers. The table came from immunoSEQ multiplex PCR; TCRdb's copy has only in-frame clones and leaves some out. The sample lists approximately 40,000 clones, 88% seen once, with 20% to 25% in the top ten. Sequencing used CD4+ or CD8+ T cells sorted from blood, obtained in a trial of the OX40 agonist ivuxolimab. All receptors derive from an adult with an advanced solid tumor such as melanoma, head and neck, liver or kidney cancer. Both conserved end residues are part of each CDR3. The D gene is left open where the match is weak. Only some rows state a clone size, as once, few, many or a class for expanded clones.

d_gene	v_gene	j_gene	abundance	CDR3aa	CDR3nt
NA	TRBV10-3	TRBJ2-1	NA	CAIRRVGSYNEQFF	TGTGCCATCAGGAGGGTCGGCTCCTACAATGAGCAGTTCTTC
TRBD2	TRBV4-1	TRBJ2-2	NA	CASSVRSGGLAATGELFF	TGCGCCAGCAGCGTACGTAGTGGGGGACTAGCGGCCACCGGGGAGCTGTTTTTT
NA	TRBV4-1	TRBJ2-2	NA	CASSRQWLGSTNTGELFF	TGCGCCAGCAGCCGCCAATGGCTTGGCAGTACGAACACCGGGGAGCTGTTTTTT
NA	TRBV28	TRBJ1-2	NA	CASSLTKGGYTF	TGTGCCAGCAGTTTAACCAAAGGGGGCTACACCTTC
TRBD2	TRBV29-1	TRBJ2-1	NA	CSVDRGLGLAGGRGNEQFF	TGCAGCGTTGACAGGGGGCTTGGACTAGCGGGAGGACGGGGCAATGAGCAGTTCTTC
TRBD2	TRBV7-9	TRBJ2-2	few	CASEQNLAGALGELFF	TGTGCCAGCGAGCAGAACCTAGCGGGAGCCCTCGGGGAGCTGTTTTTT
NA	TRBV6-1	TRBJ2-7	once	CASSVGDYYEQYF	TGTGCCAGCAGTGTAGGAGATTACTACGAGCAGTACTTC
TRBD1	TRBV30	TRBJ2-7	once	CAWGRGTGTYEQYF	TGTGCCTGGGGGCGGGGGACAGGGACCTACGAGCAGTACTTC
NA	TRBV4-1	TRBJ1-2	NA	CASSQDFGGYGYTF	TGCGCCAGCAGCCAAGATTTCGGGGGCTATGGCTACACCTTC
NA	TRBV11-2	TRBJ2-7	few	CASSSISGTVYEQYF	TGTGCCAGCAGCTCTATATCCGGGACTGTCTACGAGCAGTACTTC
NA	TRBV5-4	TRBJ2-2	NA	CASSYEGELAGELFF	TGTGCCAGCAGCTACGAGGGAGAATTGGCCGGGGAGCTGTTTTTT
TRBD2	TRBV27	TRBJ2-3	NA	CASSSGTSGRWSTDTQYF	TGTGCCAGCAGCTCCGGGACTAGCGGGAGATGGAGCACAGATACGCAGTATTTT
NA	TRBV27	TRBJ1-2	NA	CASSFSGNYGYTF	TGTGCCAGCAGTTTTTCAGGGAACTATGGCTACACCTTC
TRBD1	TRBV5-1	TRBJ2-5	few	CASSLSGQVSETQYF	TGCGCCAGCAGCTTATCGGGACAGGTTAGCGAGACCCAGTACTTC
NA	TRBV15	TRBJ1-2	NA	CATSREGTNYGYTF	TGTGCCACCAGCAGAGAGGGCACCAACTATGGCTACACCTTC
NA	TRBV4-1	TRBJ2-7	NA	CASSQAGIAQYEQYF	TGCGCCAGCAGCCAAGCCGGGATTGCTCAATACGAGCAGTACTTC
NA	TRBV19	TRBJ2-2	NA	CATIPSWGGTGELFF	TGTGCCACCATCCCCTCGTGGGGCGGCACCGGGGAGCTGTTTTTT
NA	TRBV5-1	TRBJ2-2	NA	CASSFRANTGELFF	TGCGCCAGCAGCTTCCGGGCCAACACCGGGGAGCTGTTTTTT
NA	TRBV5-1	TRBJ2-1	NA	CASSLNMAYNEQFF	TGCGCCAGCAGCTTAAATATGGCCTACAATGAGCAGTTCTTC
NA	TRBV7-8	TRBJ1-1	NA	CASSLEGTTEAFF	TGTGCCAGCAGCTTAGAAGGGACCACTGAAGCTTTCTTT
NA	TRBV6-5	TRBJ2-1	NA	CASSYSPGRAYNEQFF	TGTGCCAGCAGTTATTCCCCCGGGCGGGCGTACAATGAGCAGTTCTTC
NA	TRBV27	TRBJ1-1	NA	CASSGWGSTEAFF	TGTGCCAGCAGTGGATGGGGTAGCACTGAAGCTTTCTTT
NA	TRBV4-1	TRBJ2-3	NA	CASSQEVTGPDTQYF	TGCGCCAGCAGCCAAGAGGTTACTGGGCCAGATACGCAGTATTTT
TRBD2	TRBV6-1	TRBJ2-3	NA	CASGTSGRWTDTQYF	TGTGCCAGCGGGACTAGCGGGAGGTGGACAGATACGCAGTATTTT
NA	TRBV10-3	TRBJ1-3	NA	CAISEPGEVAGNTIYF	TGTGCCATCAGTGAGCCCGGGGAGGTTGCGGGAAACACCATATATTTT
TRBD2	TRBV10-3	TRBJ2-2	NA	CAPPGGGRRTGELFF	TGTGCCCCGCCGGGGGGGGGTCGAAGGACCGGGGAGCTGTTTTTT
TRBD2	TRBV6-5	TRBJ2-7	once	CASSYSGLAGAYEQYF	TGTGCCAGCAGTTACTCGGGGCTAGCGGGAGCTTACGAGCAGTACTTC
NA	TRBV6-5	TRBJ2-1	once	CASSYSGPSDEQFF	TGTGCCAGCAGTTACTCGGGTCCCTCGGATGAGCAGTTCTTC
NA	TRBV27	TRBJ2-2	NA	CASSFLTGELFF	TGTGCCAGCAGTTTCCTCACCGGGGAGCTGTTTTTT
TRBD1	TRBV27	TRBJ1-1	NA	CASSFEGAGSEAFF	TGTGCCAGCAGTTTTGAGGGGGCCGGCTCTGAAGCTTTCTTT
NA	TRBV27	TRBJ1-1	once	CASSLLGVNTEAFF	TGTGCCAGCAGTTTACTGGGTGTGAACACTGAAGCTTTCTTT
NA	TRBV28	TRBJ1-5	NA	CASSYYAGTRGDQPQHF	TGTGCCAGCAGTTACTACGCCGGGACACGAGGGGATCAGCCCCAGCATTTT
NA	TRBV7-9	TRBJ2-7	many	CASSPGGYEQYF	TGTGCCAGCAGCCCGGGTGGCTACGAGCAGTACTTC
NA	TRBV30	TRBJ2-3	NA	CAWSVRVRRGDTQYF	TGTGCCTGGAGTGTAAGAGTCCGAAGGGGGGATACGCAGTATTTT
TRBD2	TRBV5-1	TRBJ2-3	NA	CASRRSGTSGTDTQYF	TGCGCCAGCAGGCGCTCCGGGACTAGCGGCACAGATACGCAGTATTTT
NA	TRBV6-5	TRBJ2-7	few	CASRWEWPYEQYF	TGTGCCAGCAGGTGGGAGTGGCCCTACGAGCAGTACTTC
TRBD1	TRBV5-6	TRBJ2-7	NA	CASGQGYEQYF	TGTGCCAGCGGACAGGGCTACGAGCAGTACTTC
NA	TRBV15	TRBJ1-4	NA	CATSRDRQVNEKLFF	TGTGCCACCAGCAGAGATAGACAGGTTAATGAAAAACTGTTTTTT
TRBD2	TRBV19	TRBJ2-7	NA	CASQIAGGPGEQYF	TGTGCCAGCCAGATAGCGGGAGGGCCTGGCGAGCAGTACTTC
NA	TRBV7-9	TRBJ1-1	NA	CASSLSGIEAFF	TGTGCCAGCAGCTTATCCGGTATTGAAGCTTTCTTT
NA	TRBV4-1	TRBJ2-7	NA	CASSQESRGRLEQYF	TGCGCCAGCAGCCAAGAAAGCAGGGGACGGCTCGAGCAGTACTTC
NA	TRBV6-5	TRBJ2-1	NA	CATKLVAGEQFF	TGTGCCACCAAACTAGTCGCAGGCGAGCAGTTCTTC
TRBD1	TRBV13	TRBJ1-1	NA	CASSLVEPGGNTEAFF	TGTGCCAGCAGCTTAGTAGAGCCAGGGGGGAACACTGAAGCTTTCTTT
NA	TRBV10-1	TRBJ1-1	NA	CASSDDGRRHTEAFF	TGCGCCAGCAGTGATGATGGCCGGAGGCACACTGAAGCTTTCTTT
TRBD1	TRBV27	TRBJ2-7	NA	CASSSPETGYHEQYF	TGTGCCAGCAGTTCGCCCGAGACAGGGTACCACGAGCAGTACTTC
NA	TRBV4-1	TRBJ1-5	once	CASSRLQVEGNQPQHF	TGCGCCAGCAGCCGCCTACAGGTCGAGGGCAATCAGCCCCAGCATTTT
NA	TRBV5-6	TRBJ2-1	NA	CASSFEQLVEQFF	TGTGCCAGCAGCTTCGAACAGTTAGTGGAGCAGTTCTTC
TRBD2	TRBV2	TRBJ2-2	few	CASRTSGNNNGELFF	TGTGCCAGCAGGACTAGCGGGAACAACAACGGGGAGCTGTTTTTT
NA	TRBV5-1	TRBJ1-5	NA	CASSLGGFSNQPQHF	TGCGCCAGCAGCTTGGGTGGGTTTAGCAATCAGCCCCAGCATTTT
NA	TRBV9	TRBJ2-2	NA	CASSAGSGEVLTGELFF	TGTGCCAGCAGCGCCGGGAGCGGAGAGGTCCTCACCGGGGAGCTGTTTTTT
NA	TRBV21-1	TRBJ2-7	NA	CASSTPGAFYEQYF	TGTGCCAGCAGCACCCCAGGTGCCTTCTACGAGCAGTACTTC